This record looks at one TCR beta chain sequence and its context. What it recognizes is unknown. This entry is derived from a study of tumor-infiltrating lymphocytes in localized non-small cell lung cancer. Study as a whole: Each patient gave resected tumor and non-adjacent uninvolved lung tissue.

V lost 4 bases and J lost 2; bases outside the gene matches: 12. The CDR3 sequence is 17 residues long. CDR1 and CDR2 (germline): SGHRS, YFSETQ. Study-wide points: Tumor T-cell fraction from TCR sequencing was not associated with recurrence-free survival (p = 0.61).

Clones were sequenced by immunoSEQ multiplex PCR, and TCRdb holds only the in-frame ones, with some missing. The table shows around 18,000 clones, with about 45% occurring only once. Material for sequencing was lung tumor tissue. The chain carries TRBV5-1 and TRBJ2-1; 7 bases match TRBD1. The TCR comes from a human donor with non-small cell lung cancer. The chain's CDR3 is CASSRTSGTAAYNEQFF. The CDR3 DNA reads TGCGCCAGCAGCCGGACGTCCGGGACAGCCGCCTACAATGAGCAGTTCTTC.